This T cell receptor (beta chain) is drawn from a study of cytomegalovirus exposure and HLA in healthy donors. This clone was detected a few times. Germline CDR1 reads SGDLS; CDR2 reads YYNGEE. After removal of 0 bases from V and 4 bases from J, the junction contained 4 bases not matched to a gene. The CDR3 is made up of 15 amino acids. The PCR made use of 60 Vbeta and 13 Jbeta primers. Measured with immunoSEQ multiplex PCR; TCRdb has only the in-frame clones, and not every one. Of about 160,000 clones in the sample, over 70% are singletons; the top ten hold 3.1%. This rearrangement joins TRBV9 to TRBJ2-3; 8 positions agree with TRBD1. The clonotype comes from a woman between 45 and 65 years old in good health and CMV-seropositive. The sequenced sample was PBMCs. CDR3 in amino acids: CASSVDGTGPDTQYF. Written as DNA, the CDR3 is TGTGCCAGCAGCGTAGATGGGACAGGTCCAGATACGCAGTATTTT.